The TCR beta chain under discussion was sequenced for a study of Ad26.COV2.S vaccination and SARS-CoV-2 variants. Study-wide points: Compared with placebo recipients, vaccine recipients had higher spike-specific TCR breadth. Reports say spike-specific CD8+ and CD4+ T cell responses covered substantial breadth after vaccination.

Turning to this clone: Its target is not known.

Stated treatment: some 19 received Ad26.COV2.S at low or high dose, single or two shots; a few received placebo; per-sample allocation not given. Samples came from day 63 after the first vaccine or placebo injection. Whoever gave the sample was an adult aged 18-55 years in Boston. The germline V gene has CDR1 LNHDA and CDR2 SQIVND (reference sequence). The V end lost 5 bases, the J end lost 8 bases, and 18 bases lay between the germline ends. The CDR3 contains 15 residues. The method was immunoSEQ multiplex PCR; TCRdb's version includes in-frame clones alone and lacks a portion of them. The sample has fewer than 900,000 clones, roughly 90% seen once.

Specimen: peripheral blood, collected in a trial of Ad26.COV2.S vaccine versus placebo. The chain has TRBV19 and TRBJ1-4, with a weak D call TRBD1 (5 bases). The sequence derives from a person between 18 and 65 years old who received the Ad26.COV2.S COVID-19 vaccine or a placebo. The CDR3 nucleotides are TGTGCCAGTAGTCGTGGGACGGAGTTGGGGGAAAAACTGTTTTTT. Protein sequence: CASSRGTELGEKLFF.